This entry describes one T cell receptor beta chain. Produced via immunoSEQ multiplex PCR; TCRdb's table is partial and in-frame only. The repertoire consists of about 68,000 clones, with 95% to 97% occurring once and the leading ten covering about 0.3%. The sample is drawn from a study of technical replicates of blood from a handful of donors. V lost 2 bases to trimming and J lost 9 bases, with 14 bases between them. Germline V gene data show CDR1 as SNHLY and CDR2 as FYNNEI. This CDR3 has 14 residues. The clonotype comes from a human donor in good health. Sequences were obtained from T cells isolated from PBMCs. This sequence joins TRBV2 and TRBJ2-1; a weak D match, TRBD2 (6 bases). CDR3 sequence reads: CASSENGGATEQFF. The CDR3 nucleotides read TGTGCCAGCAGTGAAAACGGGGGAGCGACTGAGCAGTTCTTC.